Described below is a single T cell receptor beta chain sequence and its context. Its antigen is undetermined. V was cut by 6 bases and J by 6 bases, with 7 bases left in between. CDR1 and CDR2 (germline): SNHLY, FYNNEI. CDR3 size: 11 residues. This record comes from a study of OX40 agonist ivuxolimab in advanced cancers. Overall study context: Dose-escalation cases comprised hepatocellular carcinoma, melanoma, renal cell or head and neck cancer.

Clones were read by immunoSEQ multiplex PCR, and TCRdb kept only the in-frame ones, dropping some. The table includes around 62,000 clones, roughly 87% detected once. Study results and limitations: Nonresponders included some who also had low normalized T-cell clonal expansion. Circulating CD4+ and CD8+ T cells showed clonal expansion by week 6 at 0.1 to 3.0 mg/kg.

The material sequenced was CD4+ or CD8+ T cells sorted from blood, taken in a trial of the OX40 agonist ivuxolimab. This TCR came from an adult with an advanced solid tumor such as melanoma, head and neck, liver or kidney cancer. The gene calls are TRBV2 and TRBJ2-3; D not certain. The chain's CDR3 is CASSSVDTQYF. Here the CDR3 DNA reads TGTGCCAGCAGCTCAGTGGATACGCAGTATTTT.